The 18 T cell receptor beta chains in this list originate from one sample, sequenced in a study of vaccination effects on CD4 cells after COVID-19. Using immunoSEQ multiplex PCR, the repertoire was profiled, and TCRdb retains in-frame clones only, with some absent. The data show about 43,000 clones, around 78% seen once. What these receptors recognize is not known. Antigen-specific CD4+ T cells were first expanded with viral peptide pools by the ViraFEST assay and only then sequenced. Culturing for 10 to 11 days preceded CD4+ T cell isolation. Negative nucleocapsid antibody tests before and after vaccination confirmed no previous SARS-CoV-2 infection. Sequenced here: CD4+ T cells from PBMCs cultured with SARS-CoV-2 spike peptides, sampled before COVID-19 vaccination. The origin of the receptors is a human donor who received a COVID-19 vaccine.

There are a few counts of this clone. The chain combines TRBV28 with TRBJ2-3; tentatively, D is TRBD2 (6 bases). Germline V gene data show CDR1 as MDHEN and CDR2 as SYDVKM. This CDR3 contains 13 residues. This chain's CDR3 is CASEGSSTDTQYF. CDR3 DNA sequence: TGTGCTTCGGAGGGTTCTAGCACAGATACGCAGTATTTT.

This rearrangement joins TRBV7-9 to TRBJ1-4; TRBD1 agrees at 7 bases. The CDR3 loop spans 12 amino acids. V was clipped by 6 bases and J by 8 bases; unmatched bases: 3. CDR1 is SEHNR, CDR2 FQNEAQ, per germline (reference sequence). CDR3 coding DNA: TGTGCCAGCAGTGGGACAGTCGAAAAACTGTTTTTT. Translation gives CASSGTVEKLFF.

This chain uses TRBV25-1 with TRBJ1-4; no firm D call. The CDR3 extends over 18 amino acids. V lost 0 bases and J 0 bases, leaving 14 bases between the germline ends. Germline values: CDR1 MGHDK, CDR2 SYGVNS. The CDR3 is CASSEYPPHIPTNEKLFF. DNA of the CDR3: TGTGCCAGCAGTGAATACCCCCCGCATATACCAACTAATGAAAAACTGTTTTTT.

This clone has only a few counts. The genes are TRBV19 and TRBJ1-6; D is uncertain. CDR1 LNHDA and CDR2 SQIVND come from the germline V gene (reference sequence). The CDR3 consists of 15 residues. Trimming cost V 6 bases and J 7 bases, with 16 bases left between them. CDR3 sequence reads: CASSFRSPTNSPLHF. CDR3 in DNA: TGTGCCAGTAGCTTTCGAAGCCCGACCAATTCACCCCTCCACTTT.

The chain recombines TRBV10-2 with TRBJ1-1; a possible D gene is TRBD1 (5 bases). The CDR3 is made up of 12 amino acids. The ends were cut back, 4 bases at V and 3 bases at J, with 6 bases in the middle. The germline V gene has CDR1 WSHSY and CDR2 SAAADI. DNA of the CDR3: TGCGCCAGCAGTGGGGGGTACACTGAAGCTTTCTTT. Its translation: CASSGGYTEAFF.

In DNA, the CDR3 is TGTGCCAGCTCAGGTACCCTCCAAGAGACCCAGTACTTC. Protein sequence: CASSGTLQETQYF. V is TRBV18 and J is TRBJ2-5, with D uncertain. Germline-derived CDR1 and CDR2 are KGHSH and LQKENI. CDR3 length: 13 residues. Trimming took off 5 bases at V and 1 base at J, with 8 bases between the two ends.

About this clone itself: Other nucleotide sequences from this sample produce the same CDR3. The V call is TRBV6-5, the J call TRBJ1-6, with a possible D match to TRBD1 (5 bases). The CDR3 loop spans 13 amino acids. Germline V gene data show CDR1 as MNHEY and CDR2 as SVGAGI. V shed 6 bases and J shed 11 bases, with 14 bases lying between them. The CDR3 loop reads CASRRGSATPLHF. CDR3 nucleotide sequence: TGTGCCAGCAGACGGGGGTCAGCGACACCCCTCCACTTT.

The chain couples TRBV6-5 to TRBJ2-6; D unclear. V was trimmed by 4 bases and J by 0 bases, leaving 10 bases between them. The CDR3 length is 16 residues. Per germline, CDR1 MNHEY and CDR2 SVGAGI. This chain's CDR3 is CASSSPGSSGANVLTF. The DNA of the CDR3 is TGTGCCAGCAGTTCCCCGGGCAGCTCTGGGGCCAACGTCCTGACTTTC.

This rearrangement joins TRBV28 to TRBJ1-2, with 7 bases lining up with TRBD1. CDR1 MDHEN and CDR2 SYDVKM come from the germline V gene. V lost 4 bases to trimming and J lost 10 bases; unmatched junction nucleotides: 15. CDR3 length: 15 residues. The CDR3 DNA is TGTGCCAGCAGTTCCCCATCCAGGGGGATTGTTGACTACACCTTC. It specifies CASSSPSRGIVDYTF.

The chain links TRBV28 to TRBJ1-3; perhaps TRBD1 as D (5 bases). V lost 5 bases and J 4 bases, leaving 9 bases between the germline ends. This CDR3 contains 13 residues. Germline-derived CDR1 and CDR2 are MDHEN and SYDVKM. CDR3 protein: CASSLGTGNTIYF. The DNA for the CDR3 is TGTGCCAGCAGTCTAGGGACGGGAAACACCATATATTTT.

The chain recombines TRBV28 with TRBJ1-2; D is unclear. The V gene lost 1 base and the J gene lost 5 bases, with 8 bases spanning the gap. Germline CDR1 is MDHEN and CDR2 is SYDVKM. The CDR3 is 13 amino acids. Here the CDR3 DNA reads TGTGCCAGCAGTTTATTCTCCGGATATGGCTACACCTTC. This codes for CASSLFSGYGYTF.

The rearrangement joins TRBV11-3 to TRBJ2-2; tentative D call: TRBD2 (5 bases). V gave up 3 bases and J gave up 5 bases, with 10 bases separating them. The germline CDR1 and CDR2 sequences are SGHNT and YENEEA. The CDR3 is 14 residues long. The CDR3, as DNA: TGTGCCAGCAGCTTTGGGTCGGGGACCGGGGAGCTGTTTTTT. Its protein is CASSFGSGTGELFF. The full variable domain, rest sourced from reference TRBV11-3 and TRBJ2-2, is EAGVVQSPRYKIIEKKQPVAFWCNPISGHNTLYWYLQNLGQGPELLIRYENEEAVDDSQLPKDRFSAERLKGVDSTLKIQPAELGDSAVYLCASSFGSGTGELFFGEGSRLTVL.

The rearrangement joins TRBV6-2 or TRBV6-3 to TRBJ2-1; 7 nucleotides match TRBD1. Trimming cost V 0 bases and J 5 bases; bases outside gene matches: 13. Germline V gene sequence: CDR1 MNHEY, CDR2 SVGEGT. CDR3 size: 18 residues. The CDR3 region has the DNA TGTGCCAGCAGTTACTCCCGCTTACAGGGGATTTGGAACAATGAGCAGTTCTTC. Translated, it gives CASSYSRLQGIWNNEQFF.

This clone has only a few counts. J is TRBJ1-2 and V is TRBV7-9; 11 nucleotides align to TRBD1. Germline V lookup: CDR1 SEHNR, CDR2 FQNEAQ (reference sequence). V was pared by 5 bases and J by 8 bases, with 10 bases of the junction left unmatched. The CDR3 has 15 residues. DNA for the CDR3: TGTGCCAGCAGCCCTCCGGGACAGGGGGTTTCGGGCTACACCTTC. Protein sequence: CASSPPGQGVSGYTF.

V is TRBV30 and J is TRBJ2-1; 7 bases align to TRBD2. V lost 5 bases to trimming and J lost 7 bases; unmatched junction nucleotides: 14. This CDR3 has 15 amino acids. From germline, CDR1 is GTSNPN and CDR2 SVGIG (reference sequence). The CDR3 DNA reads as TGTGCCTGGTCCAGACCTCAGCGGGGATTGAATGAGCAGTTCTTC. Residues: CAWSRPQRGLNEQFF.

The rearrangement links TRBV2 to TRBJ1-2; a weak D match, TRBD1 (6 bases). V gave up 2 bases and J gave up 8 bases, with 15 bases separating them. The CDR3 length is 14 residues. Germline assignment: CDR1 SNHLY and CDR2 FYNNEI. The CDR3 sequence: CASSEPATGKGYTF. The CDR3 nucleotides are TGTGCCAGCAGTGAACCCGCTACAGGGAAAGGCTACACCTTC.

The chain combines TRBV5-6 with TRBJ2-1; D not resolved. Germline V gene lookup returns CDR1 SGHDT and CDR2 YYEEEE. The CDR3 consists of 14 residues. With 0 bases removed from V and 13 bases from J, the gap between germline ends came to 17 bases. CDR3 amino acids: CASSLVSVRADQFF. CDR3 DNA sequence: TGTGCCAGCAGCTTGGTCTCTGTCAGAGCAGACCAGTTCTTC.

The chain uses TRBV2 and TRBJ2-5; D unclear. The CDR3 has 11 amino acids. Germline CDR1 reads SNHLY; CDR2 reads FYNNEI. The V end lost 5 bases, the J end lost 4 bases, and 5 bases lay between the germline ends. CDR3 loop: CASSSTETQYF. The CDR3 nucleotides read TGTGCCAGCAGTTCAACAGAGACCCAGTACTTC.